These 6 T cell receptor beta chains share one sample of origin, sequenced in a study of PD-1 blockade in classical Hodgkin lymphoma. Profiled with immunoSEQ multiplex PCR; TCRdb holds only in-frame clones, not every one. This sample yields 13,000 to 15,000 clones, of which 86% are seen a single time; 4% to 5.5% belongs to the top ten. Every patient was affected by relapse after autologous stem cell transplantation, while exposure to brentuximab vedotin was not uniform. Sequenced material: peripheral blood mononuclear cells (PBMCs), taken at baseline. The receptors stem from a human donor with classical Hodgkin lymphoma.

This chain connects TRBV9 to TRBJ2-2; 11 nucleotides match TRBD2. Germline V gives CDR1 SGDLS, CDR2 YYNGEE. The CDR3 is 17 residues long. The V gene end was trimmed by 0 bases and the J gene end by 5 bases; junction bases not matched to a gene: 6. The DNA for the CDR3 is TGTGCCAGCAGCGTAGCTCTAGCGGGAGGAAGAACCGGGGAGCTGTTTTTT. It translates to CASSVALAGGRTGELFF. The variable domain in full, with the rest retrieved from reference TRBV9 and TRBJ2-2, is DSGVTQTPKHLITATGQRVTLRCSPRSGDLSVYWYQQSLDQGLQFLIQYYNGEERAKGNILERFSAQQFPDLHSELNLSSLELGDSALYFCASSVALAGGRTGELFFGEGSRLTVL.

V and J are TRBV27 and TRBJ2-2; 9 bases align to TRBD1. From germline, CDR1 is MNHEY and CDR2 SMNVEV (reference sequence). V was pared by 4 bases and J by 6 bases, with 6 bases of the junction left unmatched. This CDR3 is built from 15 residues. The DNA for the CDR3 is TGTGCCAGCAGTTACCGGGACAGGGCGCCCGGGGAGCTGTTTTTT. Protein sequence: CASSYRDRAPGELFF.

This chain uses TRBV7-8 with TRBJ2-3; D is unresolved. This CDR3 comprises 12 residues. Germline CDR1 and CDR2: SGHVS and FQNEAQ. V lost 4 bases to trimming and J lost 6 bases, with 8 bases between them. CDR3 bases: TGTGCCAGCAGCTCCAATACCGATACGCAGTATTTT. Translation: CASSSNTDTQYF. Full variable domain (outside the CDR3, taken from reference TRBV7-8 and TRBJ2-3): GAGVSQSPRYKVAKRGQDVALRCDPISGHVSLFWYQQALGQGPEFLTYFQNEAQLDKSGLPSDRFFAERPEGSVSTLKIQRTQQEDSAVYLCASSSNTDTQYFGPGTRLTVL.

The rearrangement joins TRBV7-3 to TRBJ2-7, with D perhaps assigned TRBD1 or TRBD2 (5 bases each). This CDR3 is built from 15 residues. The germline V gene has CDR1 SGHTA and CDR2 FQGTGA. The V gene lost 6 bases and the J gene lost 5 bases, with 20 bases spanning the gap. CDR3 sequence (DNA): TGTGCCAGCAGTCCTCGAGGGGCTCCTGAGGACGAGCAGTACTTC. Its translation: CASSPRGAPEDEQYF.

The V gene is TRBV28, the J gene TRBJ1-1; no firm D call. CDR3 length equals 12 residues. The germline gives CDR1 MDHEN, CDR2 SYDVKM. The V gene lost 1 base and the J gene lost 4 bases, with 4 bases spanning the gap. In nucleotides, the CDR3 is TGTGCCAGCAGTTTATCGGTCACTGAAGCTTTCTTT. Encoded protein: CASSLSVTEAFF.

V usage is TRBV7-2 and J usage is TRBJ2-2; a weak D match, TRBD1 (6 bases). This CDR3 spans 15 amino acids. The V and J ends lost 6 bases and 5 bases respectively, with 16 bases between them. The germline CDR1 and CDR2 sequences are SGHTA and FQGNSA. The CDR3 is CASRLTTQGTGELFF. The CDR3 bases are TGTGCCAGCAGACTAACCACCCAGGGGACCGGGGAGCTGTTTTTT.